The following is a T cell receptor beta chain sequence with its context. An end of the junction does not agree with germline; a read error may underlie this. This same CDR3 is encoded by further DNA sequences in the sample. The CDR3 extends over 16 amino acids. CDR1 SEHNR and CDR2 FQNEAQ come from the germline V gene (reference sequence). These data originate in a study of cytomegalovirus exposure and HLA in healthy donors. Researchers ran the PCR with 60 Vbeta and 13 Jbeta primers. Sequencing was performed with immunoSEQ multiplex PCR; in TCRdb, only in-frame clones are kept and a portion is missing. The sample has about 93,000 clones, around 78% seen once.

This receptor was obtained from a man aged 25 to 40 in good health and CMV-seronegative. The sequenced material came from PBMCs. This chain uses TRBV7-9 with TRBJ1-2; 9 bases line up with TRBD1. The DNA for the CDR3 is TGTGCCAGCACCGATACCGGGACAGGGTTTGACTACGGCTACACCTTC. It codes for CASTDTGTGFDYGYTF.